Listed here are 20 T cell receptor beta chains from one sample, sequenced in a study of blood T cell repertoires in COVID-19. Produced via immunoSEQ multiplex PCR; TCRdb's table is partial and in-frame only. The sample lists about 250,000 clones, just under 85% occurring once. Specimen: peripheral blood. All receptors derive from a man in his fifties or sixties with acute or convalescent COVID-19.

The chain carries TRBV27 and TRBJ1-2; D is unclear. The germline V gene encodes CDR1 MNHEY and CDR2 SMNVEV (reference sequence). Trimming stripped 4 bases from V and 4 bases from J, with 16 bases between. This CDR3 has 15 amino acids. The DNA for the CDR3 is TGTGCCAGCAGTTACGGTATAGCGGACCTCTATGGCTACACCTTC. This sequence encodes CASSYGIADLYGYTF.

On this clone itself: Sequence at one end of the junction differs from germline and may be a read error. The genes are TRBV7-7 and TRBJ1-2; possibly TRBD1 for D (6 bases). The CDR3 runs 17 residues. Germline V gene sequence: CDR1 SSHAT, CDR2 FNYEAQ (reference sequence). The CDR3 spells CASSLTRCIAGDYGYTF. The CDR3 region has the DNA TGTGCTAGCAGCTTAACCAGGTGCATCGCAGGGGACTATGGCTACACCTTC.

The CDR3 sequence is CASSLASRAATDYGYTF. The CDR3 DNA follows: TGTGCCAGCAGCTTAGCATCCAGGGCGGCGACGGACTATGGCTACACCTTC. V usage is TRBV7-2 and J usage is TRBJ1-2, with D perhaps TRBD1 (5 bases). CDR3 length: 17 residues. The V gene lost 0 bases and the J gene lost 3 bases, with 17 bases spanning the gap. CDR1 is SGHTA and CDR2 is FQGNSA in the germline V gene.

This clone appeared a single time. V is TRBV7-2 and J is TRBJ1-1; D is undetermined. CDR1 SGHTA and CDR2 FQGNSA come from the germline V gene. V lost 5 bases, J lost 2 bases, and 9 bases lay in between. The CDR3 length is 13 residues. The CDR3 DNA reads as TGTGCCAGCAGCGGACTGGTAAACACTGAAGCTTTCTTT. Encoded protein: CASSGLVNTEAFF.

This chain uses TRBV6-5 with TRBJ2-7; a weak D match, TRBD1 (5 bases). The CDR3 totals 15 residues. Per germline, CDR1 MNHEY and CDR2 SVGAGI. V lost 0 bases and J lost 7, with 16 bases in between. CDR3 protein: CASSYSMRQTTEQYF. DNA for the CDR3: TGTGCCAGCAGTTACTCGATGAGACAGACAACTGAGCAGTACTTC.

The chain carries TRBV10-3 and TRBJ2-3; 9 bases line up with TRBD2. The CDR3 runs 12 residues. V dropped 9 bases and J dropped 4; count of bases not matched to a gene: 2. Germline-derived CDR1 and CDR2 are ENHRY and SYGVKD. This CDR3 reads CAISGRPDTQYF. In DNA, the CDR3 is TGTGCCATTAGCGGGAGACCAGATACGCAGTATTTT.

The V gene is TRBV28, the J gene TRBJ2-7, with 11 bases identical to TRBD2. The V gene end was trimmed by 7 bases and the J gene end by 4 bases; junction bases not matched to a gene: 12. The CDR3 has 16 amino acids. Germline V gene sequence: CDR1 MDHEN, CDR2 SYDVKM. The CDR3 here is CASTEILAGAGYEQYF. In DNA form, the CDR3 reads TGTGCCAGCACCGAAATACTAGCGGGAGCGGGTTACGAGCAGTACTTC.

The rearrangement joins TRBV12-1 to TRBJ2-2; TRBD1, as called in the table, went unchecked against the DNA. TRBV12-1 counts as a pseudogene. This CDR3 comprises 18 residues. The DNA for the CDR3 is TGTGCCAGCAGCCCTTGCCCGTCGCAGGTTCCCAACACCGGGGAGCTGTTTTTT. It is translated as CASSPCPSQVPNTGELFF.

V and J are TRBV7-3 and TRBJ1-6; D is ambiguous. V lost 6 bases and J lost 7, with 16 bases in between. CDR3 length: 15 residues. The germline gives CDR1 SGHTA, CDR2 FQGTGA. CDR3 in DNA: TGTGCCAGCAGTCTGACCGGGATAGCGAATTCACCCCTCCACTTT. Encoded protein: CASSLTGIANSPLHF.

Comments on this clone: The sample holds other DNA sequences that translate to the same CDR3. The chain links TRBV12-3 or TRBV12-4 to TRBJ2-5; the D gene is possibly TRBD2 (6 bases). The CDR3 spans 13 residues. The germline V and J ends were trimmed by 1 base and 4 bases, with 7 bases remaining between them. This CDR3 is CASSLGGGETQYF. CDR3 DNA: TGTGCCAGCAGTTTAGGGGGAGGAGAGACCCAGTACTTC.

The V and J genes are TRBV19 and TRBJ1-6; no reliable D call. V lost 2 bases to trimming and J lost 7 bases, with 12 bases between them. The CDR3 consists of 15 residues. Germline V gene sequence: CDR1 LNHDA, CDR2 SQIVND (reference sequence). CDR3 loop: CASSIRVGENSPLHF. The CDR3 DNA follows: TGTGCCAGTAGTATAAGGGTCGGGGAGAATTCACCCCTCCACTTT. Together with reference TRBV19 and TRBJ1-6, the CDR3 gives the full variable domain: DGGITQSPKYLFRKEGQNVTLSCEQNLNHDAMYWYRQDPGQGLRLIYYSQIVNDFQKGDIAEGYSVSREKKESFPLTVTSAQKNPTAFYLCASSIRVGENSPLHFGNGTRLTVT.

The J gene is TRBJ1-1, the V gene TRBV5-1, with D tentatively TRBD1 (6 bases). This CDR3 is built from 17 residues. The V end was cut by 4 bases, the J end by 0 bases, with 19 bases between. Per the germline V gene, CDR1 is SGHRS and CDR2 is YFSETQ. CDR3 residues: CASSVTGTLLMNTEAFF. CDR3 coding DNA: TGCGCCAGCAGCGTAACCGGGACATTACTTATGAACACTGAAGCTTTCTTT.

This rearrangement joins TRBV5-5 to TRBJ2-7, with TRBD1 matching 8 bases. V shed 2 bases and J 4 bases; nucleotides not matched to a gene: 5. The CDR3 sequence is 14 residues long. CDR1 and CDR2 from the germline V gene are SGHKS and YYEKEE (reference sequence). CDR3 sequence (DNA): TGTGCCAGCAGCTTAAACAGGGGGGCTTACGAGCAGTACTTC. Protein sequence: CASSLNRGAYEQYF. The full variable domain, its missing parts supplied by reference TRBV5-5 and TRBJ2-7, is DAGVTQSPTHLIKTRGQQVTLRCSPISGHKSVSWYQQVLGQGPQFIFQYYEKEERGRGNFPDRFSARQFPNYSSELNVNALLLGDSALYLCASSLNRGAYEQYFGPGTRLTVT.

The chain is built from TRBV5-5 and TRBJ1-6; D is possibly TRBD1 (5 bases). Trimming cost V 2 bases and J 8 bases, with 11 bases left between them. CDR1 and CDR2 (germline): SGHKS, YYEKEE (reference sequence). The CDR3 is 14 residues long. CDR3 bases: TGTGCCAGCAGCTTCGTGACGGGGGATTCACCCCTCCACTTT. Protein sequence: CASSFVTGDSPLHF.

J is TRBJ2-3 and V is TRBV4-1; D might be TRBD2 (5 bases). The CDR3 runs to 14 residues. CDR1 is MGHRA, CDR2 YSYEKL, per germline. Trimming pared 1 base from V and 4 bases from J, leaving 9 bases between. CDR3 region: CASSQVLASDTQYF. The CDR3 DNA is TGCGCCAGCAGCCAAGTCCTAGCCTCAGATACGCAGTATTTT.

DNA for the CDR3: TGTGCCAGCAGACTCATTCCGGGACAGGGTAATGAAAAACTGTTTTTT. Translating gives CASRLIPGQGNEKLFF. The chain has TRBV7-8 and TRBJ1-4; the match to TRBD1 covers 9 bases. The CDR3 length is 16 residues. V gave up 6 bases and J gave up 4 bases; unmatched junction bases: 9. The germline V gene has CDR1 SGHVS and CDR2 FQNEAQ.

The chain has TRBV3-1 (or the pseudogene TRBV3-2) and TRBJ1-5; maybe TRBD1 (5 bases). The CDR3 has 12 residues. V lost 1 base and J 11 bases, leaving 9 bases between the germline ends. The germline gives CDR1 LGHDT, CDR2 YNNKEL (reference sequence). The CDR3 sequence: CASSQAAGAQHF. CDR3 coding DNA: TGTGCCAGCAGCCAAGCGGCGGGGGCCCAGCATTTT.

V is TRBV5-1 and J is TRBJ1-6; weak D call: TRBD1 (6 bases). CDR3 length: 16 residues. Deletions cut 0 bases from V and 7 bases from J, with 14 bases between. Germline V gene sequence: CDR1 SGHRS, CDR2 YFSETQ. The CDR3 sequence is CASSLEVGGHNSPLHF. CDR3 DNA sequence: TGCGCCAGCAGCTTGGAGGTGGGGGGGCACAATTCACCCCTCCACTTT.

The chain joins TRBV19 to TRBJ1-5, with a possible D match to TRBD1 (5 bases). Germline CDR1 reads LNHDA; CDR2 reads SQIVND (reference sequence). V was clipped by 2 bases and J by 1 base, with 9 bases between them. The CDR3 has 15 amino acids. The DNA for the CDR3 is TGTGCCAGTAGTATATCCCCAGGGAGCAATCAGCCCCAGCATTTT. Translated, it gives CASSISPGSNQPQHF.

This clone was observed at least ten times. V gene TRBV30 combines with J gene TRBJ1-3; 9 bases align to TRBD1. V lost 6 bases and J lost 8; bases outside the gene matches: 11. From germline, CDR1 is GTSNPN and CDR2 SVGIG (reference sequence). The CDR3 is 14 residues long. This CDR3 is CACSARDRVDTIYF. CDR3 sequence (DNA): TGTGCCTGTTCGGCTCGGGACAGGGTGGACACCATATATTTT. Full variable domain (rest looked up from reference TRBV30 and TRBJ1-3): SQTIHQWPATLVQPVGSPLSLECTVEGTSNPNLYWYRQAAGRGLQLLFYSVGIGQISSEVPQNLSASRPQDRQFILSSKKLLLSDSGFYLCACSARDRVDTIYFGEGSWLTVV.